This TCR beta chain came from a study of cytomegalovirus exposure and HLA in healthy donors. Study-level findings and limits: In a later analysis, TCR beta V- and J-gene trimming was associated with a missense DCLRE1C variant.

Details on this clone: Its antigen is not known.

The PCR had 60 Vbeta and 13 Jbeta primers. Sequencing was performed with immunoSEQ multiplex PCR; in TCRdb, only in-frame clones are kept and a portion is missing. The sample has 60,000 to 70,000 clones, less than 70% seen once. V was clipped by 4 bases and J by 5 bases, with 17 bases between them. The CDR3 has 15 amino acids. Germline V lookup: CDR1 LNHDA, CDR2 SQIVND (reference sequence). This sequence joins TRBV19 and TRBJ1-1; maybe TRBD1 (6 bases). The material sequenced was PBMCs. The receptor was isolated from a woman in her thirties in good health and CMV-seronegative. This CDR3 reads CASSSRGAERTEAFF. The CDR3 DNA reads TGTGCCAGTAGTAGCCGGGGGGCGGAAAGGACTGAAGCTTTCTTT.